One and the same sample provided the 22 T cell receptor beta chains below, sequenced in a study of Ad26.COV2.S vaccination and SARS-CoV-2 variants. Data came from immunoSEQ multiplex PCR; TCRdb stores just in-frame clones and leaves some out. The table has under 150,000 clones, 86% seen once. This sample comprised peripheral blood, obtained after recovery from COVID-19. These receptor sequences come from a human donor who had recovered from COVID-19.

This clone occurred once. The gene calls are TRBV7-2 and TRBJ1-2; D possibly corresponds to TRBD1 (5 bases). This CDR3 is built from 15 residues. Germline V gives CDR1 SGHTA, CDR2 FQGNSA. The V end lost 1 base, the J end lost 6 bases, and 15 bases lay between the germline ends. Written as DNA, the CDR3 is TGTGCCAGCAGCTTAGGTCGACAGTTTTTGGATGGCTACACCTTC. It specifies CASSLGRQFLDGYTF.

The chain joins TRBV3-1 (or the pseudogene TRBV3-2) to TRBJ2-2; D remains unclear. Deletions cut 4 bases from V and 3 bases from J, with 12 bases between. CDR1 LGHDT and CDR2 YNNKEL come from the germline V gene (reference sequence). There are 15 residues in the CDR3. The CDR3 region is CASSRQTEDTGELFF. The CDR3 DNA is TGTGCCAGCAGCCGACAAACCGAGGACACCGGGGAGCTGTTTTTT.

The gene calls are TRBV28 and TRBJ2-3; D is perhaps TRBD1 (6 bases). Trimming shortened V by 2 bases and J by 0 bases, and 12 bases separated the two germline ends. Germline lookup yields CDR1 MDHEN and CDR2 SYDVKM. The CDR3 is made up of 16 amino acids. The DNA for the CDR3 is TGTGCCAGCAGTTTAACAGGGACGATCAGCACAGATACGCAGTATTTT. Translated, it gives CASSLTGTISTDTQYF.

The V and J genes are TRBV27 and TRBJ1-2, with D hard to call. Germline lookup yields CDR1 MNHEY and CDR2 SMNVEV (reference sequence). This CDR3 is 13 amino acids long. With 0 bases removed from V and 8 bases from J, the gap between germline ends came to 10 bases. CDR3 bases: TGTGCCAGCAGTTTATCGGGTGGCGGGGGCTACACCTTC. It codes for CASSLSGGGGYTF.

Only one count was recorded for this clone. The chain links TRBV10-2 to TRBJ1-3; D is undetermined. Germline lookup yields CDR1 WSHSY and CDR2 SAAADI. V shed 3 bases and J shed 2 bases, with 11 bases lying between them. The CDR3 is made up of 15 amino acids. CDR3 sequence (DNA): TGCGCCAGCAGTGATGGAACGGCAGCTGGAAACACCATATATTTT. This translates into CASSDGTAAGNTIYF.

The CDR3 loop reads CASSLGVVGQENQPQHF. Here the CDR3 DNA reads TGTGCCAGCAGCTTAGGAGTAGTTGGACAGGAGAATCAGCCCCAGCATTTT. This chain links TRBV7-9 with TRBJ1-5; TRBD1 matches at 7 bases. CDR1 is SEHNR, CDR2 FQNEAQ, per germline (reference sequence). V gave up 1 base and J gave up 4 bases; unmatched junction bases: 10. This CDR3 contains 17 residues.

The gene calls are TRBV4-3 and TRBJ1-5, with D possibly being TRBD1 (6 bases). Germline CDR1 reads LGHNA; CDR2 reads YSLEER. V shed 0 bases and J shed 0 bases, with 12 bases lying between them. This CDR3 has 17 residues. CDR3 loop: CASSQDLGQFSNQPQHF. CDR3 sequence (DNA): TGCGCCAGCAGCCAAGATTTAGGACAGTTTAGCAATCAGCCCCAGCATTTT.

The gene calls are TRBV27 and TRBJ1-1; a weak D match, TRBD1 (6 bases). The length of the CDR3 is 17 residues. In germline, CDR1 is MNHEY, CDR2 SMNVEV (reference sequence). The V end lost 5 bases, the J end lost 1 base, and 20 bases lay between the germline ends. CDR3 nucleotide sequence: TGTGCCAGCAGTAGGAGGCAGGGGATAGGTCCGAACACTGAAGCTTTCTTT. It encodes CASSRRQGIGPNTEAFF.

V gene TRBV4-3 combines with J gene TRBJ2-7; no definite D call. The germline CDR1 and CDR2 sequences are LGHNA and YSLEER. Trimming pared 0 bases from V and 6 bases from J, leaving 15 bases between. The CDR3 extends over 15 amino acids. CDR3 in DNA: TGCGCCAGCAGCCAAGACGGTAAAGGGAAAGGCGAGCAGTACTTC. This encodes CASSQDGKGKGEQYF.

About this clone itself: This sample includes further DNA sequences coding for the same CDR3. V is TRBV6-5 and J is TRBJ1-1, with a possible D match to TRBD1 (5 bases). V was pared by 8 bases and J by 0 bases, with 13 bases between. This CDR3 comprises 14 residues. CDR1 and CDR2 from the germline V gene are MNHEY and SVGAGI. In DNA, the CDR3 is TGTGCCAGCTCCTGGGGCGGCATGAACACTGAAGCTTTCTTT. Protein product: CASSWGGMNTEAFF.

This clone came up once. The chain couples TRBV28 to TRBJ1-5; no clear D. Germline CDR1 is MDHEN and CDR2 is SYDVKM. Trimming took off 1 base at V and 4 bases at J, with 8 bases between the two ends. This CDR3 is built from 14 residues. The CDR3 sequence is CASSLSDWNQPQHF. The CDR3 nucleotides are TGTGCCAGCAGTTTATCTGACTGGAATCAGCCCCAGCATTTT. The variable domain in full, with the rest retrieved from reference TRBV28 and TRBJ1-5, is DVKVTQSSRYLVKRTGEKVFLECVQDMDHENMFWYRQDPGLGLRLIYFSYDVKMKEKGDIPEGYSVSREKKERFSLILESASTNQTSMYLCASSLSDWNQPQHFGDGTRLSIL.

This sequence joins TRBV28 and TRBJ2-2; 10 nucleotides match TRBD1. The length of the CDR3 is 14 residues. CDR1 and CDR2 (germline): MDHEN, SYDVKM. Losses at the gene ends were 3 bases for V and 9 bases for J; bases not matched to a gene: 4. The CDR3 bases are TGTGCCAGCAGTTTGGCGGGACAGGGGAGGGAGCTGTTTTTT. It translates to CASSLAGQGRELFF.

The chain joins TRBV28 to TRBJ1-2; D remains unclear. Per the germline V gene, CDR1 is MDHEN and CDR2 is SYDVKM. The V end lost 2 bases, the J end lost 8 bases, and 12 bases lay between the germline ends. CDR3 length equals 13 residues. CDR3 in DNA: TGTGCCAGCAGTTTACCCCGAAGGGTGGGCTACACCTTC. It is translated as CASSLPRRVGYTF.

CDR3 sequence: CASSGEGSSYNEQFF. DNA for the CDR3: TGTGCCAGCAGCGGGGAGGGGAGCTCCTACAATGAGCAGTTCTTC. The rearrangement joins TRBV9 to TRBJ2-1; 7 bases are a match to TRBD2. V shed 3 bases and J 0 bases; nucleotides not matched to a gene: 3. The CDR3 contains 15 residues. Germline CDR1 reads SGDLS; CDR2 reads YYNGEE.

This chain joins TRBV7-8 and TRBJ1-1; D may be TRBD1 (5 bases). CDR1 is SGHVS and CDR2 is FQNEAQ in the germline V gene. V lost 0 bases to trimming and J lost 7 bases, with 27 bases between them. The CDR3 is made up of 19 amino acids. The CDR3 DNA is TGTGCCAGCAGCTTAGCCCCCCCCGGCAGGGATTGGTACCTTAATGAAGCTTTCTTT. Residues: CASSLAPPGRDWYLNEAFF.

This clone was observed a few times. CDR3 region: CASSTESGAGTENSPLHF. CDR3 in DNA: TGTGCCAGCAGTACGGAATCCGGTGCCGGGACAGAGAATTCACCCCTCCACTTT. The chain couples TRBV28 to TRBJ1-6; 7 nucleotides match TRBD1. V trimming: 5 bases; J trimming: 7 bases; junction bases outside the gene matches: 17. Per the germline V gene, CDR1 is MDHEN and CDR2 is SYDVKM. The CDR3 runs 18 residues.

CDR3 protein: CASSRDTPGKYF. The CDR3, as DNA: TGTGCCAGCAGCCGGGACACTCCCGGGAAGTATTTT. The V and J genes are TRBV6-2 or TRBV6-3 and TRBJ2-3, with a weak D call TRBD1 (6 bases). Trimming shortened V by 6 bases and J by 13 bases, and 17 bases separated the two germline ends. This CDR3 is built from 12 residues. Germline assignment: CDR1 MNHEY and CDR2 SVGEGT.

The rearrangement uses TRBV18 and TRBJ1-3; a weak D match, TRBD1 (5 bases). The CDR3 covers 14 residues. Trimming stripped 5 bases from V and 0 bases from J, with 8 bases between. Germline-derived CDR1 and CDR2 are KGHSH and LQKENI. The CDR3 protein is CASSEQASGNTIYF. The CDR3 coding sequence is TGTGCCAGCTCAGAACAGGCCTCTGGAAACACCATATATTTT.

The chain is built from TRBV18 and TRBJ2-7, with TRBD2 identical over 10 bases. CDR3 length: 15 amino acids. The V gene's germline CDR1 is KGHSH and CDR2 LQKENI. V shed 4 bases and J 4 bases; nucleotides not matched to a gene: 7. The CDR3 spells CASSQGTSAAYEQYF. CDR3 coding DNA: TGTGCCAGCTCACAAGGGACTAGCGCCGCATACGAGCAGTACTTC.

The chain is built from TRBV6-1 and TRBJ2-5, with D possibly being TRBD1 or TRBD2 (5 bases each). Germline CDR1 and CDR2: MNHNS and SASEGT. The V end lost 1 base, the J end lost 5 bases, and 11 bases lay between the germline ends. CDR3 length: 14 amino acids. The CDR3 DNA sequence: TGTGCCAGCAGTGAAGTGTGGGGACGGGAGACCCAGTACTTC. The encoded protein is CASSEVWGRETQYF.

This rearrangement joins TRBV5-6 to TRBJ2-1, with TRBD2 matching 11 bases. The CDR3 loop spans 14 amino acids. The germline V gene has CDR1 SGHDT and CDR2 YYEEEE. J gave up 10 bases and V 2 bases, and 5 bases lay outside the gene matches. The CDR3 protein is CASSFSGGAGEQFF. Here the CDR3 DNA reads TGTGCCAGCAGCTTTAGCGGGGGGGCCGGGGAGCAGTTCTTC. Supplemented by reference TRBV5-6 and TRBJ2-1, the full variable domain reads DAGVTQSPTHLIKTRGQQVTLRCSPKSGHDTVSWYQQALGQGPQFIFQYYEEEERQRGNFPDRFSGHQFPNYSSELNVNALLLGDSALYLCASSFSGGAGEQFFGPGTRLTVL.

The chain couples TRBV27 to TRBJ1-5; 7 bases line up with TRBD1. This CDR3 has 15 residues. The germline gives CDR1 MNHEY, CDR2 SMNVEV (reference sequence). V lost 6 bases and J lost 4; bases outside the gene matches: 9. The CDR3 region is CASRDTDRSNQPQHF. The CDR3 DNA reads TGTGCCAGCAGGGATACGGACAGGTCAAATCAGCCCCAGCATTTT.